One TCR beta chain is described in this entry. The target of this receptor is not known. The record has no base qualities; no much larger clone is one base away. Systemically healthy Caucasian individuals from Russia, around 39 in total and aged roughly 6 to 100 years, were included as donors. Approximately 10 milliliters of peripheral blood were collected from each donor into EDTA-treated Vacutainer tubes. Ficoll-Paque density-gradient centrifugation was used to isolate PBMCs, with at least 6.5 million per sample. Trizol reagent was used to extract total RNA from the PBMCs, yielding at least 6 micrograms per sample. Naive CD45RAhigh/CD27high T cell percentages were measured by flow cytometry on a PBMC aliquot from every donor. This sample stems from a study of blood T cells in healthy people across ages (dated by TCRdb to about 2015). Looking at the study overall: In model experiments, template switching captured roughly one uniquely barcoded TCR beta cDNA molecule for every two T cells. To avoid experimental bias, donors of different ages were distributed randomly across sequencing lanes. Using the same blood draw, the study looked at two additional independent replicas of 1 million unique cDNA reads for two donors, one aged 18 to 30 and the other aged 80 or older. Four age groups were formed from the donors: young (average approximately 15 years), middle-aged (approximately 42), aged (approximately 60) and long-lived (roughly 81). Using deep sequencing normalized with unique cDNA molecular identifiers, the study measured how TCR beta repertoire diversity changes with age.

Libraries were constructed by 5' RACE. A second 7 to 11 cycle PCR used a sample-barcoded 5' primer and a J-beta primer mix. Each TCR beta cDNA molecule received a unique molecular identifier from a template-switch 5' adaptor carrying 12 random nucleotides. At least 2.5 million CDR3-containing paired-end reads were obtained from each sample. The Mint cDNA synthesis kit, primed by a TRBC-specific oligonucleotide, was used to synthesize first-strand cDNA from all RNA. After uracil-DNA glycosylase treatment, a first 18-cycle PCR used universal primers M1SS and BC2_uni_R on all cDNA. In the authors' own workflow: For normalization, 1 million high-quality reads, each with a distinct molecular identifier, were randomly selected from each sample. Reads with shared molecular identifiers were discarded instead of being binned into consensus sequences. CDR3 identification, clonotype clustering and error correction used MiTCR with a Q25 quality threshold and the strictest error-elimination algorithm. A nonparametric unseen species model with Euler transformation was used to estimate a lower bound on total TCR beta diversity. The public reads were reanalyzed by TCRdb: fastp trimming at Q25, MiXCR alignment, in-frame beta chains only. Identical CDR3 protein sequences are pooled into one entry, listed with their most common genes and DNA. What appears here as the V and J calls and clone size reflects TCRdb's work, not the paper's. The sample data list around 1,900,000 distinct CDR3 sequences, and 39% of these were observed just once. The ten largest clones capture approximately 22% of the sample.

Paper-wide results and their limitations: Donor CMV infection status was unknown, potentially confounding age-related changes in expanded clonotypes. Total diversity estimates from one million sequenced T cells were considered lower bounds and underestimates. Conclusive comparison of naive and antigen-experienced compartments was prevented by the profiling of bulk unsorted PBMCs. As age increased, observed TCR beta diversity per million T cells dropped in a roughly linear way, and a significant reduction was already evident by age 40. Compared with the aged group, the long-lived group had more naive CD4+ T cells, fewer expanded clones and increased TCR diversity, a pattern suggesting age selection. Observed TCR beta diversity correlated strongly with the percentage of naive T cells measured by flow cytometry.

Relative to germline, V is 0 bases shorter and J is 3 bases shorter, with 29 bases between their ends. The germline V gene (reference sequence) gives CDR1 as LGHDT and CDR2 as YNNKEL. The CDR3, cysteine through phenylalanine, is 21 amino acids long. This entry keeps only the CDR3 DNA: 63 bases, framed from base 1. This TCR was sampled from a human donor in good health. The chain employs TRBV3-1 and TRBJ2-5; the D element might be TRBD1 or TRBD2, as each aligns at 7 bases. The sequenced material came from blood. Here the CDR3 is given as CASSQDLGLWERDSNEETQYF. The nucleotide sequence reads as follows: TGTGCCAGCAGCCAAGATTTGGGGCTCTGGGAGCGGGACAGTAATGAAGAGACCCAGTACTTC.